Listed below are T cell receptor beta chains from one sample, sequenced in a study of cytomegalovirus exposure and HLA in healthy donors. Clones were read by immunoSEQ multiplex PCR, and TCRdb kept only the in-frame ones, dropping some. The sample lists 100,000 to 150,000 clones, around 86% occurring once. The sequencing input was PBMCs. These receptors originate from a woman aged 18-35 years in good health and CMV-seronegative. Both conserved end residues are part of each CDR3. The D gene is left open where the match is weak. Clone size is given for some rows only: seen once, a few or many times, or a class if the clone is expanded.

D: TRBD1; V: TRBV28; size: NA; J: TRBJ1-1; CDR3: CASSLGQDTEAFF; DNA: TGTGCCAGCAGCCTGGGACAGGACACTGAAGCTTTCTTT
D: TRBD1; V: TRBV23-1; size: NA; J: TRBJ1-4; CDR3: CASTTGQGGKSNEKLFF; DNA: TGCGCCAGCACCACTGGACAGGGGGGGAAATCCAATGAAAAACTGTTTTTT
D: TRBD2; V: TRBV7-6; size: NA; J: TRBJ2-1; CDR3: CASSFSGGDGEQFF; DNA: TGTGCCAGCAGTTTTAGCGGGGGGGATGGGGAGCAGTTCTTC
D: NA; V: TRBV7-9; size: NA; J: TRBJ2-7; CDR3: CASSLGTSWYEQYF; DNA: TGTGCCAGCAGCTTAGGGACTTCCTGGTACGAGCAGTACTTC
D: TRBD2; V: TRBV5-1; size: NA; J: TRBJ2-1; CDR3: CASSFSSTSGEQFF; DNA: TGCGCCAGCAGCTTTTCGTCGACTAGCGGTGAGCAGTTCTTC
D: NA; V: TRBV6-1; size: NA; J: TRBJ2-1; CDR3: CASCGRLRNEQFF; DNA: TGTGCCAGCTGTGGGAGACTTAGGAATGAGCAGTTCTTC
D: TRBD2; V: TRBV5-6; size: NA; J: TRBJ2-5; CDR3: CASSPLPGLAGDETQYF; DNA: TGTGCCAGCAGCCCCTTGCCGGGACTAGCGGGAGACGAGACCCAGTACTTC
D: TRBD2; V: TRBV5-1; size: NA; J: TRBJ2-7; CDR3: CASSWEPGTGGHEQYF; DNA: TGCGCCAGCAGCTGGGAACCCGGGACGGGAGGCCACGAGCAGTACTTC
D: TRBD1; V: TRBV9; size: NA; J: TRBJ2-7; CDR3: CASSVVKQGNLYEQYF; DNA: TGTGCCAGCAGCGTAGTCAAACAGGGGAATCTCTACGAGCAGTACTTC
D: NA; V: TRBV6-1; size: once; J: TRBJ1-1; CDR3: CASSEFLAAEHTEAFF; DNA: TGTGCCAGCAGTGAATTCCTTGCGGCAGAACACACTGAAGCTTTCTTT
D: TRBD2; V: TRBV27; size: NA; J: TRBJ2-7; CDR3: CASTVGASGLYEQYF; DNA: TGTGCCAGCACCGTAGGGGCTAGCGGACTCTACGAGCAGTACTTC
D: TRBD1; V: TRBV9; size: NA; J: TRBJ2-2; CDR3: CASSVVGTGYTGELFF; DNA: TGTGCCAGCAGCGTAGTTGGGACAGGGTACACCGGGGAGCTGTTTTTT
D: NA; V: TRBV10-3; size: NA; J: TRBJ1-1; CDR3: CAISETVGAPAEAFF; DNA: TGTGCCATCAGTGAGACAGTGGGGGCGCCTGCTGAAGCTTTCTTT
D: NA; V: TRBV30; size: NA; J: TRBJ2-7; CDR3: CASRKVTGMLYEQYF; DNA: TGTGCCTCGCGGAAAGTAACAGGGATGCTCTACGAGCAGTACTTC
D: TRBD1; V: TRBV28; size: NA; J: TRBJ2-1; CDR3: CASSRPGQGALNEQFF; DNA: TGTGCCAGCAGTCGACCGGGACAGGGGGCCCTCAATGAGCAGTTCTTC
D: NA; V: TRBV4-1; size: NA; J: TRBJ2-7; CDR3: CASSPSGTGAYEQYF; DNA: TGCGCCAGCAGCCCAAGCGGGACAGGCGCCTACGAGCAGTACTTC
D: TRBD1; V: TRBV7-9; size: NA; J: TRBJ2-7; CDR3: CASSFRDRVYEQYF; DNA: TGTGCCAGCAGCTTCAGAGACAGGGTCTACGAGCAGTACTTC
D: NA; V: TRBV28; size: NA; J: TRBJ2-1; CDR3: CASSPGSYEQFF; DNA: TGTGCCAGCAGTCCCGGGAGCTATGAGCAGTTCTTC
D: TRBD1; V: TRBV5-8; size: few; J: TRBJ1-2; CDR3: CASSPTGGGGYTF; DNA: TGTGCCAGCAGCCCAACAGGGGGCGGTGGCTACACCTTC
D: TRBD1; V: TRBV30; size: NA; J: TRBJ1-1; CDR3: CAWSLKGTAKFEAFF; DNA: TGTGCCTGGAGTCTGAAGGGGACAGCAAAATTTGAAGCTTTCTTT
D: TRBD1; V: TRBV29-1; size: NA; J: TRBJ2-7; CDR3: CSVSSVWGQGATYEQYF; DNA: TGCAGCGTTTCCAGTGTTTGGGGACAGGGGGCCACCTACGAGCAGTACTTC
D: NA; V: TRBV11-2; size: NA; J: TRBJ2-7; CDR3: CASSLEEVYEQYF; DNA: TGTGCCAGCAGCTTAGAAGAGGTCTACGAGCAGTACTTC
D: TRBD2; V: TRBV7-6; size: NA; J: TRBJ2-1; CDR3: CASSSTSGRDNEQFF; DNA: TGTGCCAGCAGCTCAACTAGCGGGAGGGACAATGAGCAGTTCTTC
D: NA; V: TRBV30; size: NA; J: TRBJ1-2; CDR3: CAWSQGRDYGYTF; DNA: TGTGCCTGGAGTCAGGGGAGGGACTATGGCTACACCTTC
D: TRBD1; V: TRBV28; size: NA; J: TRBJ2-1; CDR3: CASSLTGTGEGEQFF; DNA: TGTGCCAGCAGTTTGACCGGGACAGGCGAGGGTGAGCAGTTCTTC
D: NA; V: TRBV5-4; size: NA; J: TRBJ1-5; CDR3: CASSLGGVGQPQHF; DNA: TGTGCCAGCAGCTTGGGGGGGGTGGGTCAGCCCCAGCATTTT
D: NA; V: TRBV30; size: NA; J: TRBJ2-7; CDR3: CAWRPTDLYEQYF; DNA: TGTGCCTGGAGGCCGACAGACCTCTACGAGCAGTACTTC
D: TRBD2; V: TRBV29-1; size: NA; J: TRBJ2-2; CDR3: CSVRLAGGAPGELFF; DNA: TGCAGCGTTAGACTAGCGGGAGGAGCCCCCGGGGAGCTGTTTTTT
D: NA; V: TRBV2; size: NA; J: TRBJ2-2; CDR3: CASSEGRYTGELFF; DNA: TGTGCCAGCAGTGAAGGCAGATACACCGGGGAGCTGTTTTTT
D: TRBD1; V: TRBV4-1; size: NA; J: TRBJ2-7; CDR3: CASSPLGTGGFEQYF; DNA: TGCGCCAGCAGCCCACTCGGGACAGGGGGTTTCGAGCAGTACTTC
D: NA; V: TRBV6-1; size: NA; J: TRBJ1-2; CDR3: CASRSRDGYTF; DNA: TGTGCCAGCAGATCGCGGGATGGCTACACCTTC
D: NA; V: TRBV19; size: NA; J: TRBJ1-2; CDR3: CASRGEGDGYTF; DNA: TGTGCCAGTAGAGGGGAAGGCGATGGCTACACCTTC
D: NA; V: TRBV6-1; size: NA; J: TRBJ2-3; CDR3: CASSEAWGGKWVDTQYF; DNA: TGTGCCAGCAGTGAAGCTTGGGGCGGGAAGTGGGTAGATACGCAGTATTTT
D: TRBD1; V: TRBV6-5; size: NA; J: TRBJ1-4; CDR3: CASSYRGRNEKLFF; DNA: TGTGCCAGCAGTTACAGGGGGCGCAATGAAAAACTGTTTTTT
D: TRBD1; V: TRBV19; size: once; J: TRBJ1-4; CDR3: CASRRDSDEKLFF; DNA: TGTGCCAGTAGACGGGACAGTGATGAAAAACTGTTTTTT
D: TRBD2; V: TRBV7-8; size: NA; J: TRBJ2-7; CDR3: CASSLLAGEYEQYF; DNA: TGTGCCAGCAGCTTACTAGCGGGAGAATACGAGCAGTACTTC
D: TRBD1; V: TRBV10-3; size: few; J: TRBJ1-1; CDR3: CAIRTGGDTEAFF; DNA: TGTGCCATCAGAACAGGGGGTGACACTGAAGCTTTCTTT
D: NA; V: TRBV29-1; size: NA; J: TRBJ2-3; CDR3: CSVEGAGDPLTDTQYF; DNA: TGCAGCGTTGAAGGGGCGGGTGACCCTCTCACAGATACGCAGTATTTT
D: NA; V: TRBV7-8; size: NA; J: TRBJ1-1; CDR3: CASSLARQPNTEAFF; DNA: TGTGCCAGCAGCTTAGCAAGACAGCCGAACACTGAAGCTTTCTTT
D: TRBD2; V: TRBV7-9; size: NA; J: TRBJ2-5; CDR3: CASSPSGSAETQYF; DNA: TGTGCCAGCAGCCCCAGCGGGAGTGCGGAGACCCAGTACTTC
D: TRBD2; V: TRBV29-1; size: NA; J: TRBJ2-7; CDR3: CSVGVIGGISMTSGYSYEQYF; DNA: TGCAGCGTTGGAGTCATAGGGGGCATCTCGATGACTAGCGGGTACTCCTACGAGCAGTACTTC
D: NA; V: TRBV19; size: NA; J: TRBJ1-1; CDR3: CASSMRDYGTEAFF; DNA: TGTGCCAGTAGTATGAGGGACTATGGGACTGAAGCTTTCTTT
D: TRBD1; V: TRBV29-1; size: NA; J: TRBJ1-1; CDR3: CSVEQGANLAFF; DNA: TGCAGCGTTGAGCAGGGGGCGAATCTAGCTTTCTTT
D: NA; V: TRBV21-1; size: NA; J: TRBJ2-7; CDR3: CASSKAGREDYEQYF; DNA: TGTGCCAGCAGCAAAGCAGGTCGGGAGGACTACGAGCAGTACTTC
D: TRBD1; V: TRBV6-5; size: NA; J: TRBJ1-5; CDR3: CASRRTGQGEPQHF; DNA: TGTGCCAGCAGACGGACAGGGCAGGGCGAGCCCCAGCATTTT
D: NA; V: TRBV5-4; size: NA; J: TRBJ1-5; CDR3: CASSLDPTGQPQHF; DNA: TGTGCCAGCAGCTTGGACCCTACAGGTCAGCCCCAGCATTTT
D: NA; V: TRBV18; size: NA; J: TRBJ1-1; CDR3: CASSPIQGTEAFF; DNA: TGTGCCAGCTCACCCATACAGGGAACTGAAGCTTTCTTT
D: TRBD1; V: TRBV14; size: NA; J: TRBJ2-1; CDR3: CASSRLPGTGVFF; DNA: TGTGCCAGCAGCCGACTCCCCGGAACAGGGGTGTTCTTC
D: NA; V: TRBV20-1; size: NA; J: TRBJ2-3; CDR3: CSARPGDTQYF; DNA: TGCAGTGCTAGGCCAGGAGATACGCAGTATTTT
D: NA; V: TRBV6-6; size: NA; J: TRBJ2-7; CDR3: CASSYGGAGQYF; DNA: TGTGCCAGCAGTTACGGGGGGGCGGGGCAGTACTTC
D: TRBD2; V: TRBV4-2; size: NA; J: TRBJ2-7; CDR3: CASSQISGSGSYEQYF; DNA: TGTGCCAGCAGCCAAATTAGCGGGAGCGGGTCCTACGAGCAGTACTTC
D: TRBD2; V: TRBV30; size: few; J: TRBJ2-3; CDR3: CAWSGGRESDTQYF; DNA: TGTGCCTGGTCGGGCGGGAGGGAGTCAGATACGCAGTATTTT
D: NA; V: TRBV7-6; size: NA; J: TRBJ2-7; CDR3: CASSLDSTYEQYF; DNA: TGTGCCAGCAGCTTAGACAGTACCTACGAGCAGTACTTC